This T cell receptor beta chain was recorded in a study of Ad26.COV2.S vaccination and SARS-CoV-2 variants. Treatment in this sample: roughly 18 received Ad26.COV2.S at low or high dose, single or two shots; 5 received placebo; per-sample allocation not given. Day 63 after the first vaccine or placebo injection was the time point for sampling. V shed 4 bases and J shed 6 bases, with 10 bases lying between them. Germline values: CDR1 LGHNA, CDR2 YSLEER. The CDR3 length is 13 residues. Measured with immunoSEQ multiplex PCR; TCRdb has only the in-frame clones, and not every one. The table records 430,000 or so clones, approximately 92% of them present only once.

This clonotype was sampled from a person aged 18-65 years who received the Ad26.COV2.S COVID-19 vaccine or a placebo. Sample: peripheral blood, taken in a trial of Ad26.COV2.S vaccine versus placebo. The rearrangement joins TRBV4-3 to TRBJ1-5; D gene ambiguous. CDR3: CASSRTWAQPQHF. DNA for the CDR3: TGCGCCAGCAGCCGTACCTGGGCTCAGCCCCAGCATTTT.